The sequence of this TCR beta chain was determined in a study of blood T cell repertoires in COVID-19. Clones were read by immunoSEQ multiplex PCR, and TCRdb kept only the in-frame ones, dropping some. The data contain some 74,000 clones, around 80% of them seen just once; the ten biggest clones take up 4% to 5.5%. The CDR3 is 14 residues long. The germline V gene encodes CDR1 SGHRS and CDR2 YFSETQ. V was pared by 4 bases and J by 2 bases, with 12 bases between. This clonotype was obtained from a woman of 80 years or more with active or convalescent COVID-19. The gene calls are TRBV5-1 and TRBJ1-2, with D perhaps matching TRBD1 (6 bases). The sequencing input was peripheral blood. The CDR3 coding sequence is TGCGCCAGCAGCCGACAGGACTTAAACTATGGCTACACCTTC. As protein: CASSRQDLNYGYTF.